The source of this T cell receptor (beta chain) is a study of monozygotic twins with inflammatory bowel disease. On this clonotype: Its antigen is not known.

CDR3 length: 15 amino acids. CDR1 is ENHRY and CDR2 is SYGVKD in the germline V gene. General observations from the study: Especially with disease activity, IBD patients had fewer clonotypes in common with others than healthy twins did.

Via template switching, UMIs carrying a 6-nucleotide sample barcode were introduced. Two nested PCRs, of around 15 and 10 cycles, processed TCRalpha and TCRbeta cDNA. From its re-call of the 5' RACE reads, TCRdb lists each CDR3 protein once, without DNA. The data include hundreds of thousands of distinct CDR3 sequences; the top ten clones carry more than 2%. Total RNA isolation used whole blood (no T cell sorting was performed). This chain connects TRBV10-3 to TRBJ2-3; TCRdb proposes TRBD1, but this gene call is untestable without DNA. The origin of this receptor is a human donor with ulcerative colitis or Crohn's disease, or a healthy co-twin of an affected twin (not recorded which). The sequenced material came from blood. CDR3: CAISAGAQSTDTQYF.